Sequencing of this TCR beta chain was carried out in a study of identical twins. This clonotype has only a few counts. Its target is not known. TCRdb re-called the 5' RACE reads through MiXCR, storing one row per CDR3 protein. The sample has about 900,000 distinct CDR3 sequences; 12% are singletons. This CDR3 has 14 residues. Trimming shortened V by 0 bases and J by 2 bases, and 11 bases separated the two germline ends. Germline CDR1 DFQATT, CDR2 SNEGSKA (reference sequence). Findings and caveats of the study: Cross-sectional statistical analysis, not tracking of the same donors, underpinned the conclusions.

These sequences were also reported in another study, on yellow fever vaccine responses in identical twins.

The chain employs TRBV20-1 and TRBJ2-7; possibly TRBD1 for D (6 bases). Sequencing was done on a sample of PBMCs. This TCR came from a woman between 18 and 30 years old in good health. The CDR3 region is CSARDQSGAYEQYF. The CDR3 bases are TGCAGTGCTAGAGATCAGTCAGGGGCCTACGAGCAGTACTTC.